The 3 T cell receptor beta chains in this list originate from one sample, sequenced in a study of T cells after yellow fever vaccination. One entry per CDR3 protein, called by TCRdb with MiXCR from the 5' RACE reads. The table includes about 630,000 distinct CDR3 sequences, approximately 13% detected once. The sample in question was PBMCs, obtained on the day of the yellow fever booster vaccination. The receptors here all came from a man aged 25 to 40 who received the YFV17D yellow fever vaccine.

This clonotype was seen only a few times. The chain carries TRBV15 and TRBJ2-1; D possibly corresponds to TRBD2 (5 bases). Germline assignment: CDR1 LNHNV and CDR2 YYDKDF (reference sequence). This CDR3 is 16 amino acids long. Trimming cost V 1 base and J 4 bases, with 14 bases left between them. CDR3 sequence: CATSRGVSGIYNEQFF. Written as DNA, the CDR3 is TGTGCCACCAGCAGAGGTGTCAGCGGCATATACAATGAGCAGTTCTTC.

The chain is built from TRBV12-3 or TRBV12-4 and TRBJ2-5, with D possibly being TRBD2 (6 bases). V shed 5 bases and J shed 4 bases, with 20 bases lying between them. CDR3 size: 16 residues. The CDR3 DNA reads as TGTGCCAGCAGTGCGGTGGGAGGTGAACCCCGAGAGACCCAGTACTTC. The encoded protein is CASSAVGGEPRETQYF.

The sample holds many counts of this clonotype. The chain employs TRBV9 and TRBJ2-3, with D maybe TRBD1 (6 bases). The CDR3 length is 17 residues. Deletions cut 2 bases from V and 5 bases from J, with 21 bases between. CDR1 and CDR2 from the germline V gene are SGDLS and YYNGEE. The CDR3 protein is CASSVEIGGKGQDTQYF. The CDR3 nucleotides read TGTGCCAGCAGCGTTGAGATAGGGGGAAAGGGGCAAGATACGCAGTATTTT.